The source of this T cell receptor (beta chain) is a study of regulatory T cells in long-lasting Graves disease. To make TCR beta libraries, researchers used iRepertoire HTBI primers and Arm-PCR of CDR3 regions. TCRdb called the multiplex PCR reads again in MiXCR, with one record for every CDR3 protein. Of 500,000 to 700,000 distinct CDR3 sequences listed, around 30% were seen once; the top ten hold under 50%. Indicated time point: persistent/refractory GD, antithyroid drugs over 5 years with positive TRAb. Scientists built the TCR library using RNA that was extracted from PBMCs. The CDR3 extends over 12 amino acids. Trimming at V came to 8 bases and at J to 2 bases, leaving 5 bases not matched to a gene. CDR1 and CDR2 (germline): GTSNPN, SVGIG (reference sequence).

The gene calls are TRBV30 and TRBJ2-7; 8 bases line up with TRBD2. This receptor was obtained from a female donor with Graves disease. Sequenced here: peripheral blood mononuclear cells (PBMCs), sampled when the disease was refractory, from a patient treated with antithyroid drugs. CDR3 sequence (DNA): TGTGCCGGACTAGCTGCCACCTACGAGCAGTACTTC. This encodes CAGLAATYEQYF.